This TCR beta chain appears in the sequencing data of a study of blood T cell repertoires in COVID-19. Looking at the study overall: Sources were T cells, B-cell-depleted T cells, or PBMCs; the material itself was cDNA or gDNA.

In the authors' workflow: Using reference gene primer amplification, nucleated cell counts were estimated. Data came from immunoSEQ multiplex PCR; TCRdb stores just in-frame clones and leaves some out. V and J calls plus clone size are reproduced from that table; the DNA served to infer D and trimming. The sample carries 110,000 to 150,000 clones, over 75% recorded once. Germline values: CDR1 SEHNR, CDR2 FQNEAQ (reference sequence). V gave up 5 bases and J gave up 3 bases, with 13 bases separating them. The CDR3 has 14 amino acids. The origin of this receptor is a man between 65 and 85 years old with acute or convalescent COVID-19. The gene calls are TRBV7-9 and TRBJ1-1; D call uncertain. Sequenced input: peripheral blood. Written as DNA, the CDR3 is TGTGCCAGCAGCCGAGGTTCCCCGTACACTGAAGCTTTCTTT. Its translation: CASSRGSPYTEAFF. Combining the CDR3 with reference TRBV7-9 and TRBJ1-1 gives the whole variable domain DTGVSQNPRHKITKRGQNVTFRCDPISEHNRLYWYRQTLGQGPEFLTYFQNEAQLEKSRLLSDRFSAERPKGSFSTLEIQRTEQGDSAMYLCASSRGSPYTEAFFGQGTRLTVV.